This TCR beta chain was identified in a study of blood T cell repertoires in COVID-19 (dated by TCRdb to the early 2020s). A note on the overall study: Collaborator samples came from the United States, Italy and Spain and covered acute and convalescent phases of COVID-19. The prospective study material was composed of cDNA or gDNA derived from T cells, B-cell-depleted T cells, or PBMCs. Deeply sampled blood TCRbeta repertoires from subjects exposed to, actively infected with, or recovered from COVID-19 were included in the dataset. The repertoires were made available in a free public database intended to serve as a resource for research on the immune response to SARS-CoV-2. The samples were drawn from two sources: the first 160 participants of the ongoing ImmuneRACE study, and 1,000 to 1,500 subjects contributed by 6 global collaborators. A de-identified subject ID, COVID-19 status, age in years and sex were almost always included in the sample metadata. Where available, HLA class I and class II types were taken from metadata supplied by the sample provider and were not determined by assay-based typing. Overall results and qualifications from the work: Clinical and demographic metadata were provided uncurated, with the amount varying by source and participant.

TCRbeta CDR3 regions were amplified from genomic DNA by means of the immunoSEQ Assay, a bias-controlled multiplex PCR. The published analysis was carried out like this. Within the assay, amplification of reference gene primers was used to estimate how many nucleated cells each sample contained. To quantify the absolute abundance of each unique TCRbeta CDR3 rearrangement, sequence reads were collapsed and filtered. For each sample, productive Simpson clonality was calculated as the square root of Simpson's diversity index across productive rearrangements. Sourced from immuneACCESS, this table was stored by TCRdb with only in-frame sequences that have V and J called. A share of the clones is absent; for the studies checked, an unresolved V gene accounts for under half, and the remainder has no known explanation. The V and J calls and the clone size are those of that table, but D and trimming were determined from the DNA. Here the sample has about 50,000 clones; about nine tenths occur a single time. The top ten clones comprise around 3% of the sample.

One collaborating source in Seattle enrolled patients during active infection and followed them longitudinally through the course of disease. Each collaborating institution followed its own protocols to collect whole blood in K2EDTA tubes. For TCRbeta analysis, collaborator samples were shipped as frozen whole blood, as isolated PBMCs, or as DNA extracted from either sample type. A word on this clone: What antigen it recognizes has not been identified. No much larger clonotype is one base removed from it; base qualities were not supplied.

CDR1 and CDR2 were assigned from the germline V gene (reference sequence) as SEHNR and FQNEAQ. Relative to germline, V is missing 4 bases and J is missing 10 bases, with 12 bases of the junction outside any gene match. From cysteine to phenylalanine, the CDR3 is 16 amino acids long. The only DNA kept is the CDR3, 48 bases in frame from the first base. Input material: peripheral blood. The chain is encoded by TRBV7-9 joined to TRBJ2-7; TRBD2 matches 14 bases in the middle. This sequence was found in a woman over 75 with COVID-19, enrolled during active disease. The DNA is as follows: TGTGCCAGCAGCTCACGCCAGGGACTAGCGGGAGTAGTACAGTACTTC. It encodes CASSSRQGLAGVVQYF.